Given below is one T cell receptor (beta chain) in context. This sample is drawn from a study of breast tumors, draining lymph nodes, adjacent tissues. Germline V lookup: CDR1 SEHNR, CDR2 FQNEAQ (reference sequence). CDR3 length: 16 residues. J was trimmed by 1 base and V by 5 bases; bases with no gene match: 9. TCRdb reprocessed the multiplex PCR reads via MiXCR and lists one record per CDR3 protein. The repertoire has over 200,000 distinct CDR3 sequences, less than 45% of them found once; the top ten carry approximately 3.5%. Samples came from axillary lymph nodes draining the breast cancer. The chain recombines TRBV7-9 with TRBJ1-1, with 8 positions matching TRBD1. The source of this sequence is a female donor with breast cancer. Some clones in this sample may be carry-over from other donors' samples. Sequenced input: axillary lymph node tissue. The CDR3 DNA sequence: TGTGCCAGCAGCCAAGCCCTGACAGGGGAGAACACTGAAGCTTTCTTT. Translating gives CASSQALTGENTEAFF.